The sequence of this TCR beta chain was determined in a study of blood T cells in healthy people across ages. General observations from the study: Naive CD4+ cells and diversity were both higher in long-lived donors than in aged donors.

With a J-beta primer mix and a sample-barcoded 5' primer, a second PCR ran roughly 6 to 11 cycles. CDR3-containing paired-end reads numbered at least 3 million in each sample. TCRdb reprocessed the 5' RACE reads via MiXCR and lists one record per CDR3 protein. The sample lists under 1,000,000 distinct CDR3 sequences; around 36% were seen once. In its sample, this clonotype was seen a few times. Its specificity is not known. Trimming cost V 3 bases and J 7 bases, with 22 bases left between them. Germline V CDR1 and CDR2: DFQATT, SNEGSKA (reference sequence). The CDR3 is made up of 16 amino acids. Sequenced: blood. This sequence joins TRBV20-1 and TRBJ2-1; maybe TRBD2 (8 bases). The clonotype originates from a man younger than 35 in good health. The CDR3 spells CSASSGGGLVLNEQFF. CDR3 DNA sequence: TGCAGTGCTAGTTCAGGGGGGGGACTAGTCCTAAATGAGCAGTTCTTC.